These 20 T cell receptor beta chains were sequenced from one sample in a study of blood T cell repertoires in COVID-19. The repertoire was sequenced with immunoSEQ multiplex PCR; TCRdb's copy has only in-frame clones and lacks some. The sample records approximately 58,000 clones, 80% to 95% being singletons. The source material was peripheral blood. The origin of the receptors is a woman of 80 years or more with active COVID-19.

The CDR3 coding sequence is TGTGCCAGCAGCCCAGGACTAGCGGGAGACTACAATGAGCAGTTCTTC. Amino acids: CASSPGLAGDYNEQFF. The chain has TRBV7-9 and TRBJ2-1; TRBD2 aligns across 13 bases. Germline V gene sequence: CDR1 SEHNR, CDR2 FQNEAQ (reference sequence). The V segment lost 5 bases and the J segment 3 bases; nucleotides outside the gene matches: 4. The CDR3 sequence is 16 residues long.

This CDR3 reads CASSQEEAGGRRDTQYF. DNA of the CDR3: TGTGCCAGCAGCCAAGAGGAGGCGGGAGGTCGGAGAGATACGCAGTATTTT. The chain has TRBV4-2 and TRBJ2-3; 8 nucleotides agree with TRBD2. Germline CDR1 LGHNA, CDR2 YNFKEQ. The CDR3 totals 17 residues. Trimming removed 0 bases from V and 5 bases from J; junction bases left unmatched: 10.

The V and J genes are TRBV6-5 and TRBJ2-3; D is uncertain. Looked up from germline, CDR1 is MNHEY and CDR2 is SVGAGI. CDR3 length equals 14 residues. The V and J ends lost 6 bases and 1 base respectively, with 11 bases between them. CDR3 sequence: CASSDPAGTDTQYF. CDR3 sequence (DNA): TGTGCCAGCAGCGACCCGGCGGGCACAGATACGCAGTATTTT.

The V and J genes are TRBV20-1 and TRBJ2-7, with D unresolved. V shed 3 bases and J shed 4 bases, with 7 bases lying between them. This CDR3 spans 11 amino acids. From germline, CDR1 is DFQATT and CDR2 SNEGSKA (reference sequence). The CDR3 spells CSASKNYEQYF. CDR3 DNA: TGCAGTGCTAGCAAAAATTACGAGCAGTACTTC.

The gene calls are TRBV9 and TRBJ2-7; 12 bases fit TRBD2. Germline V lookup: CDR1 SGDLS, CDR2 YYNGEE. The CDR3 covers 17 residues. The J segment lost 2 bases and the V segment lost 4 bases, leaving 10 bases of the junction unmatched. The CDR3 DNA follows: TGTGCCAGCAGCCCCAGGGCAACTAGCGGGGGGCCCTACGAGCAGTACGTC. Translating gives CASSPRATSGGPYEQYV.

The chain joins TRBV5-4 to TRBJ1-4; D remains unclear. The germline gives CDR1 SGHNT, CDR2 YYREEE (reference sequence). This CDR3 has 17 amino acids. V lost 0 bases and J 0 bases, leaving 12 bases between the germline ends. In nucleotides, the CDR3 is TGTGCCAGCAGCTTGGGAGGAGAACGCTCAACTAATGAAAAACTGTTTTTT. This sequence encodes CASSLGGERSTNEKLFF.

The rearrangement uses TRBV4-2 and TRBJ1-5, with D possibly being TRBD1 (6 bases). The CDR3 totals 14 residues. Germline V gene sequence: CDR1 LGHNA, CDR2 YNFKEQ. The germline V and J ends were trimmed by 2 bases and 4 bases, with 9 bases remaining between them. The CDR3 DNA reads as TGTGCCAGCAGCCAAACGCAGGGGAATCAGCCCCAGCATTTT. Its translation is CASSQTQGNQPQHF.

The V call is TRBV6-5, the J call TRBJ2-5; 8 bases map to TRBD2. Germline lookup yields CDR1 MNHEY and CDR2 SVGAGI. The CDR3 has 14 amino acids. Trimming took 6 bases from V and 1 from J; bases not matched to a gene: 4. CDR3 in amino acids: CASRKGLVQETQYF. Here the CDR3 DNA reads TGTGCCAGCAGGAAGGGACTAGTCCAAGAGACCCAGTACTTC.

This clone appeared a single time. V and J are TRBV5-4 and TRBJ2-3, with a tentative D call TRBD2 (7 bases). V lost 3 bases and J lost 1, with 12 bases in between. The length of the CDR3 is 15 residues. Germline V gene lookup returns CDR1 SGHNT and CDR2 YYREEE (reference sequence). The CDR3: CASSSGGRRTDTQYF. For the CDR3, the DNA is TGTGCCAGCAGCTCCGGGGGGCGCCGCACAGATACGCAGTATTTT. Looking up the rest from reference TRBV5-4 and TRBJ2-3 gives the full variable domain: ETGVTQSPTHLIKTRGQQVTLRCSSQSGHNTVSWYQQALGQGPQFIFQYYREEENGRGNFPPRFSGLQFPNYSSELNVNALELDDSALYLCASSSGGRRTDTQYFGPGTRLTVL.

CDR3 coding DNA: TGTGCCAGCTTAGGACTAGCGACTGATACGCAGTATTTT. This codes for CASLGLATDTQYF. The chain carries TRBV3-1 (or the pseudogene TRBV3-2) and TRBJ2-3, with 9 bases identical to TRBD2. Germline V gives CDR1 LGHDT, CDR2 YNNKEL (reference sequence). Trimming removed 8 bases from V and 6 bases from J; junction bases left unmatched: 6. This CDR3 contains 13 residues.

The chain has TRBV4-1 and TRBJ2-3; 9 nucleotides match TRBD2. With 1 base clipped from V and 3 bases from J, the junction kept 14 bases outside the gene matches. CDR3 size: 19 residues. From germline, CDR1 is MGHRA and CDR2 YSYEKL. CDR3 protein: CASSQVSAAGRGGTDTQYF. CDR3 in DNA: TGCGCCAGCAGCCAAGTTTCGGCGGCGGGGCGGGGGGGTACAGATACGCAGTATTTT.

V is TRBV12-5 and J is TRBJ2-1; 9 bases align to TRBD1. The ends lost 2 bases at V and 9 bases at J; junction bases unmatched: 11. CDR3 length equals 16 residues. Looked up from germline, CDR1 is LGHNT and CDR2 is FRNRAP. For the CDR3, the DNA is TGTGCTAGTGGTTTGTTGATTTCGGGACAGGGTATTGAGCAGTTCTTC. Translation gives CASGLLISGQGIEQFF.

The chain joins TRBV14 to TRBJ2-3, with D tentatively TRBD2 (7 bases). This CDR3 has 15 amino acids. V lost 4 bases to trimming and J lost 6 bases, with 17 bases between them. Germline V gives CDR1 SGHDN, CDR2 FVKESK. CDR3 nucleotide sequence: TGTGCCAGCAGCCCCTGGGGGGGGGCAGCGGATACGCAGTATTTT. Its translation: CASSPWGGAADTQYF. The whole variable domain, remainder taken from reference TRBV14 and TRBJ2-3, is EAGVTQFPSHSVIEKGQTVTLRCDPISGHDNLYWYRRVMGKEIKFLLHFVKESKQDESGMPNNRFLAERTGGTYSTLKVQPAELEDSGVYFCASSPWGGAADTQYFGPGTRLTVL.

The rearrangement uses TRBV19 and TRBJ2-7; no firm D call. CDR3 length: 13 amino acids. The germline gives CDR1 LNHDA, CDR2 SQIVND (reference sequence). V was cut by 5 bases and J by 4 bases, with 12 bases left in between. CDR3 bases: TGTGCCAGTAGTGCGAGCAGGTCGTACGAGCAGTACTTC. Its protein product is CASSASRSYEQYF.

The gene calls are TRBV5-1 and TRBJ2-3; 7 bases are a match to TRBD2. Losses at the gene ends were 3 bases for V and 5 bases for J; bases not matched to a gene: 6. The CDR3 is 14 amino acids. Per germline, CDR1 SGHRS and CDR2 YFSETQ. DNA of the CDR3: TGCGCCAGCAGCTGGGGTGCGGGAGTAGATACGCAGTATTTT. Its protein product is CASSWGAGVDTQYF. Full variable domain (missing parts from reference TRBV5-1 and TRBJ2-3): KAGVTQTPRYLIKTRGQQVTLSCSPISGHRSVSWYQQTPGQGLQFLFEYFSETQRNKGNFPGRFSGRQFSNSRSEMNVSTLELGDSALYLCASSWGAGVDTQYFGPGTRLTVL.

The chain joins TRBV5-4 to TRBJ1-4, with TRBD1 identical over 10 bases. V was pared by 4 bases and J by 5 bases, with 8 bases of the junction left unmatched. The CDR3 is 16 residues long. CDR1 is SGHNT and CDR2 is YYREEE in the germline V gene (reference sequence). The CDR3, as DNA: TGTGCCAGCAGCCAGACAGGGGGCGGGGGCAATGAAAAACTGTTTTTT. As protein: CASSQTGGGGNEKLFF.

CDR3 residues: CASSMDSDQPQHF. The CDR3 DNA follows: TGTGCCAGTAGTATGGACAGCGATCAGCCCCAGCATTTT. V and J are TRBV19 and TRBJ1-5; perhaps TRBD1 as D (6 bases). Germline CDR1 reads LNHDA; CDR2 reads SQIVND (reference sequence). The CDR3 covers 13 residues. Trimming removed 3 bases at V and 5 bases at J, with 8 bases between.

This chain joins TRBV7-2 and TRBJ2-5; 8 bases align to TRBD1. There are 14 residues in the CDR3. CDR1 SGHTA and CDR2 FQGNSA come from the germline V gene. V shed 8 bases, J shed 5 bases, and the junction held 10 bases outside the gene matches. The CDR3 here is CASGDRSQPETQYF. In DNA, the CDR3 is TGTGCCAGCGGGGACAGGTCCCAGCCCGAGACCCAGTACTTC. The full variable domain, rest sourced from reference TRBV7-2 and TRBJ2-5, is GAGVSQSPSNKVTEKGKDVELRCDPISGHTALYWYRQSLGQGLEFLIYFQGNSAPDKSGLPSDRFSAERTGGSVSTLTIQRTQQEDSAVYLCASGDRSQPETQYFGPGTRLLVL.

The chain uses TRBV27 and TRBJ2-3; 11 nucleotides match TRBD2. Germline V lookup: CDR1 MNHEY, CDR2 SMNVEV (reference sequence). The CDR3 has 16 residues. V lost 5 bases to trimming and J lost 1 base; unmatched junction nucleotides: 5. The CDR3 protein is CASSLGTSGRTDTQYF. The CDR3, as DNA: TGTGCCAGCAGTCTCGGGACTAGCGGACGCACAGATACGCAGTATTTT.

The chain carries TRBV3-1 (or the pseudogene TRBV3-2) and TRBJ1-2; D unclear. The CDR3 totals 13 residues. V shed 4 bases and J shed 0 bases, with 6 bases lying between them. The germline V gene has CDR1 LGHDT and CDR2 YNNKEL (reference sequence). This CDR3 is CASSPHPNYGYTF. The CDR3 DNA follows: TGTGCCAGCAGCCCACACCCTAACTATGGCTACACCTTC.